This TCR beta chain is drawn from a study of cytomegalovirus exposure and HLA in healthy donors. Study details: Membership in the Caucasian-associated ancestry cluster was found for 81% of 398 genotyped donors. Study-wide findings and caveats: Serostatus for CMV was the only available immune exposure information.

With 7 bases removed from V and 4 bases from J, the gap between germline ends came to 22 bases. The CDR3 is 15 residues long. CDR1 and CDR2 from the germline V gene are SQVTM and ANQGSEA. 60 Vbeta and 13 Jbeta primers were used in PCR. Here immunoSEQ multiplex PCR was the method, and the copy in TCRdb shows in-frame clones only, minus some. The table includes fewer than 180,000 clones, roughly 63% detected once. About this clone: The antigen remains unidentified.

The rearrangement links TRBV29-1 to TRBJ2-5, with D maybe TRBD2 (7 bases). The sequencing sample was made of PBMCs. The clonotype originates from a woman between 55 and 75 years old in good health and CMV-seropositive. CDR3 sequence (DNA): TGCAGCGAACAAACCCAGGGGAGGGGTGGAGAGACCCAGTACTTC. Protein: CSEQTQGRGGETQYF.